One and the same sample provided the 29 T cell receptor beta chains below, sequenced in a study of blood T cell repertoires in COVID-19. Some clones are missing from TCRdb's copy, which holds only in-frame ones; the method was immunoSEQ multiplex PCR. The data contain 310,000 or so clones, 87% of them singletons. Sequencing was carried out using peripheral blood. The source of these receptors is a man aged 30-40 years with COVID-19, enrolled during active disease.

The chain recombines TRBV24-1 with TRBJ1-5, with no clear D. The CDR3 loop spans 16 amino acids. With 3 bases removed from V and 0 bases from J, the gap between germline ends came to 11 bases. The germline V gene encodes CDR1 KGHDR and CDR2 SFDVKD. In DNA, the CDR3 is TGTGCCACCAGTGATCCAGGCACCTATAGCAATCAGCCCCAGCATTTT. Residues: CATSDPGTYSNQPQHF.

The chain recombines TRBV27 with TRBJ2-5, with 10 bases that match TRBD2. With V trimmed by 0 bases and J by 5 bases, 3 bases remained unmatched. Looked up from germline, CDR1 is MNHEY and CDR2 is SMNVEV (reference sequence). The CDR3 runs 15 residues. Here the CDR3 DNA reads TGTGCCAGCAGTTTATCGCTTAGCGGGAGGGAGACCCAGTACTTC. Protein: CASSLSLSGRETQYF.

This chain connects TRBV13 to TRBJ2-3; the match to TRBD2 covers 11 bases. The CDR3 length is 18 residues. The V gene's germline CDR1 is PRHDT and CDR2 FYEKMQ (reference sequence). V lost 4 bases, J lost 5 bases, and 14 bases stayed unmatched. DNA of the CDR3: TGTGCCAGCAGCTCCCCTAGCGGGGGGTTTCCCGGGGGAGATACGCAGTATTTT. It translates to CASSSPSGGFPGGDTQYF.

J is TRBJ2-5 and V is TRBV19; D perhaps matches TRBD2 (5 bases). Germline V gives CDR1 LNHDA, CDR2 SQIVND (reference sequence). This CDR3 comprises 17 residues. The germline V and J ends were trimmed by 6 bases and 5 bases, with 25 bases remaining between them. The DNA of the CDR3 is TGTGCCAGTAGGCCCCTCTCAGGCAGCGGTTTAGGGGAGACCCAGTACTTC. Its translation: CASRPLSGSGLGETQYF.

The genes are TRBV19 and TRBJ2-6, with 7 positions matching TRBD1. CDR3 size: 17 residues. V gave up 6 bases and J gave up 0 bases; unmatched junction bases: 8. Germline V gene data show CDR1 as LNHDA and CDR2 as SQIVND (reference sequence). The CDR3 DNA follows: TGTGCCAGTAGCAAAGGGACAGACCTCTCTGGGGCCAACGTCCTGACTTTC. It specifies CASSKGTDLSGANVLTF.

The chain combines TRBV3-1 (or the pseudogene TRBV3-2) with TRBJ2-2; TRBD2 agrees at 11 bases. Germline-derived CDR1 and CDR2 are LGHDT and YNNKEL (reference sequence). After removal of 2 bases from V and 5 bases from J, the junction contained 4 bases not matched to a gene. This CDR3 comprises 16 residues. CDR3 amino acids: CASSQTRLAGTGELFF. As DNA, the CDR3 is TGTGCCAGCAGCCAAACCCGACTAGCGGGGACCGGGGAGCTGTTTTTT.

This chain connects TRBV27 to TRBJ1-5; D is possibly TRBD1 (6 bases). V dropped 7 bases and J dropped 1 base, with 29 bases sitting between them. Per germline, CDR1 MNHEY and CDR2 SMNVEV (reference sequence). The CDR3 covers 20 residues. The CDR3 DNA reads as TGTGCCAGCACCTTTACGACGTACCGAAGAAAAGGACAGAGCAATCAGCCCCAGCATTTT. Translation: CASTFTTYRRKGQSNQPQHF.

This clone came up once. The rearrangement uses TRBV7-2 and TRBJ1-5; D might be TRBD1 (6 bases). Germline V gene lookup returns CDR1 SGHTA and CDR2 FQGNSA. Trimming took 0 bases from V and 7 from J, leaving 13 bases between them. The length of the CDR3 is 15 residues. In DNA, the CDR3 is TGTGCCAGCAGCTTAGCGGACAGAGTAAACCAGCCCCAGCATTTT. The encoded protein is CASSLADRVNQPQHF.

This sequence joins TRBV18 and TRBJ1-4; D not certain. With 1 base removed from V and 5 bases from J, the gap between germline ends came to 11 bases. The CDR3 runs to 15 residues. Germline V gene sequence: CDR1 KGHSH, CDR2 LQKENI. The CDR3 DNA follows: TGTGCCAGCTCACCACGGATGGGAGAGAATGAAAAACTGTTTTTT. Residues: CASSPRMGENEKLFF.

This clone came up once. V gene TRBV28 combines with J gene TRBJ2-7; D is possibly TRBD1 (7 bases). From germline, CDR1 is MDHEN and CDR2 SYDVKM. CDR3 length equals 14 residues. Trimming cost V 9 bases and J 5 bases, with 20 bases left between them. CDR3 sequence (DNA): TGTGCCAGTTGTCAGACAGGGAGGCCCGACGAGCAGTACTTC. It translates to CASCQTGRPDEQYF.

The chain links TRBV20-1 to TRBJ1-3, with D possibly being TRBD1 (5 bases). Deletions cut 3 bases from V and 4 bases from J, with 10 bases between. Germline CDR1 DFQATT, CDR2 SNEGSKA (reference sequence). CDR3 length: 13 amino acids. The CDR3 loop reads CSASVPGGNTIYF. The CDR3 DNA follows: TGCAGTGCTAGTGTGCCAGGGGGAAACACCATATATTTT.

This chain links TRBV4-3 with TRBJ2-1; 8 bases line up with TRBD1. In germline, CDR1 is LGHNA, CDR2 YSLEER. The junction had 9 bases not matched to a gene; V was cut back by 3 bases and J by 2 bases. This CDR3 region has 17 residues. The CDR3 here is CASSQDQGQGPYNEQFF. The CDR3 region has the DNA TGCGCCAGCAGCCAGGACCAAGGACAGGGCCCCTACAATGAGCAGTTCTTC.

The chain joins TRBV9 to TRBJ2-3; 11 nucleotides align to TRBD2. The CDR3 length is 17 residues. V shed 2 bases, J shed 3 bases, and the junction held 8 bases outside the gene matches. Germline loops: CDR1 SGDLS, CDR2 YYNGEE. The CDR3 DNA follows: TGTGCCAGCAGCGTGGACCTAGCGGGGGGATTTACAGATACGCAGTATTTT. Translating it yields CASSVDLAGGFTDTQYF.

Only a few counts were recorded for this clone. The V call is TRBV10-3, the J call TRBJ1-6; 9 bases are a match to TRBD1. Per germline, CDR1 ENHRY and CDR2 SYGVKD. V dropped 2 bases and J dropped 10; count of bases not matched to a gene: 6. The CDR3 runs to 15 residues. The DNA for the CDR3 is TGTGCCATCAGTGAGACGGGACAGGGCGGCTCACCCCTCCACTTT. This codes for CAISETGQGGSPLHF.

The chain uses TRBV19 and TRBJ1-1; TRBD1 agrees at 10 bases. The germline V gene has CDR1 LNHDA and CDR2 SQIVND (reference sequence). The CDR3 sequence is 13 residues long. V dropped 6 bases and J dropped 3; count of bases not matched to a gene: 1. The CDR3 DNA reads TGTGCCAGTAGGGGACAGGGGCACACTGAAGCTTTCTTT. It codes for CASRGQGHTEAFF.

The chain couples TRBV7-2 to TRBJ2-1, with D possibly being TRBD2 (6 bases). This CDR3 region has 17 residues. Germline V gene sequence: CDR1 SGHTA, CDR2 FQGNSA. Trimming shortened V by 1 base and J by 4 bases, and 17 bases separated the two germline ends. The DNA for the CDR3 is TGTGCCAGCAGCTTAGGCGGGACCAGCGGAACTTACAATGAGCAGTTCTTC. Protein sequence: CASSLGGTSGTYNEQFF. Variable domain in full (rest from reference TRBV7-2 and TRBJ2-1): GAGVSQSPSNKVTEKGKDVELRCDPISGHTALYWYRQSLGQGLEFLIYFQGNSAPDKSGLPSDRFSAERTGGSVSTLTIQRTQQEDSAVYLCASSLGGTSGTYNEQFFGPGTRLTVL.

The chain uses TRBV5-4 and TRBJ2-5, with 12 positions matching TRBD2. The CDR3 is 14 amino acids. The trim removed 4 bases at V and 5 bases at J, leaving 3 bases unmatched. Per the germline V gene, CDR1 is SGHNT and CDR2 is YYREEE (reference sequence). DNA of the CDR3: TGTGCCAGCAGCGAGGGGACTAGCGGGGAGACCCAGTACTTC. Encoded protein: CASSEGTSGETQYF.

The V call is TRBV20-1, the J call TRBJ1-3; 7 bases agree with TRBD1. Germline V lookup: CDR1 DFQATT, CDR2 SNEGSKA (reference sequence). This CDR3 is 16 amino acids long. With 3 bases clipped from V and 1 base from J, the junction kept 9 bases outside the gene matches. Here the CDR3 DNA reads TGCAGTGCTAGTCCGGGGACAGTCTTTTCTGGAAACACCATATATTTT. This gives the protein CSASPGTVFSGNTIYF.

The rearrangement joins TRBV12-3 or TRBV12-4 to TRBJ2-7; 7 bases fit TRBD1. The CDR3 is made up of 13 amino acids. Trimming took 3 bases from V and 6 from J; bases not matched to a gene: 5. For the CDR3, the DNA is TGTGCCAGCAGTTTGGCCAGGGGGTCCGAGCAGTACTTC. The encoded protein is CASSLARGSEQYF.

This chain uses TRBV7-8 with TRBJ2-3; the match to TRBD1 covers 7 bases. V dropped 3 bases and J dropped 1; count of bases not matched to a gene: 10. Germline V gene lookup returns CDR1 SGHVS and CDR2 FQNEAQ. The CDR3 has 17 residues. CDR3 bases: TGTGCCAGCAGCTTTTTCCGACAGGGCTCGGGCACAGATACGCAGTATTTT. Amino acid sequence: CASSFFRQGSGTDTQYF.

The V call is TRBV28, the J call TRBJ2-7; 8 nucleotides line up with TRBD2. There are 16 residues in the CDR3. CDR1 is MDHEN and CDR2 is SYDVKM in the germline V gene. V dropped 2 bases and J dropped 0; count of bases not matched to a gene: 6. CDR3 bases: TGTGCCAGCAGTTTAGGTGGTAGCGGGGTCTCCTACGAGCAGTACTTC. Its protein is CASSLGGSGVSYEQYF.

The rearrangement joins TRBV19 to TRBJ2-5; possibly TRBD1 for D (6 bases). V shed 3 bases and J shed 5 bases, with 13 bases lying between them. The V gene's germline CDR1 is LNHDA and CDR2 SQIVND (reference sequence). This CDR3 comprises 14 residues. The CDR3 nucleotides are TGTGCCAGTAGTATCAGGGGCGTCGGGGAGACCCAGTACTTC. Its translation: CASSIRGVGETQYF.

V and J are TRBV4-1 and TRBJ2-7; 7 bases align to TRBD1. The CDR3 length is 16 residues. The germline V gene encodes CDR1 MGHRA and CDR2 YSYEKL. V shed 2 bases, J shed 0 bases, and the junction held 7 bases outside the gene matches. The CDR3 bases are TGCGCCAGCAGCCAACTGCAGGGACAGTACTCCTACGAGCAGTACTTC. This sequence encodes CASSQLQGQYSYEQYF.

This clone has only one observation. The chain links TRBV11-3 to TRBJ2-7; TRBD2 matches at 8 bases. This CDR3 region has 15 residues. Germline CDR1 is SGHNT and CDR2 is YENEEA. Losses at the gene ends were 2 bases for V and 4 bases for J; bases not matched to a gene: 7. The CDR3 loop reads CASSLYPGGSYEQYF. Here the CDR3 DNA reads TGTGCCAGCAGCTTATACCCGGGGGGGTCTTACGAGCAGTACTTC.

The J gene is TRBJ2-1, the V gene TRBV7-3; TRBD2 might be the D (6 bases). Germline V gives CDR1 SGHTA, CDR2 FQGTGA. The CDR3 is 17 residues long. Trimming took 3 bases from V and 4 from J, leaving 19 bases between them. For the CDR3, the DNA is TGTGCCAGCAGCTTGATTGGTCGGGAGAGTCTGTACAATGAGCAGTTCTTC. It is translated as CASSLIGRESLYNEQFF.

The chain is built from TRBV28 and TRBJ2-1; D may be TRBD2 (5 bases). This CDR3 region has 17 residues. Germline V lookup: CDR1 MDHEN, CDR2 SYDVKM. V was pared by 6 bases and J by 0 bases, with 18 bases between. In DNA form, the CDR3 reads TGTGCCAGCAGGAGTGAGCGGCGGGTAAGCTCCTACAATGAGCAGTTCTTC. Amino acids: CASRSERRVSSYNEQFF.

The gene calls are TRBV6-6 and TRBJ2-7; 7 bases map to TRBD1. CDR1 and CDR2 (germline): MNHNY, SVGAGI (reference sequence). The CDR3 consists of 15 residues. With 5 bases clipped from V and 9 bases from J, the junction kept 16 bases outside the gene matches. The CDR3 nucleotides are TGTGCCAGCAGTCAGACGATGGACAGGACTCGAGGGCAGTACTTC. Its translation: CASSQTMDRTRGQYF.

The table lists this clone with a count of one. The rearrangement joins TRBV7-9 to TRBJ2-2; TRBD2 agrees at 8 bases. Germline V CDR1 and CDR2: SEHNR, FQNEAQ (reference sequence). With V trimmed by 1 base and J by 0 bases, 4 bases remained unmatched. This CDR3 comprises 17 residues. The CDR3 nucleotides are TGTGCCAGCAGCTTAGGAGCGGGGGACCCGAACACCGGGGAGCTGTTTTTT. As protein: CASSLGAGDPNTGELFF.

This chain uses TRBV7-2 with TRBJ1-1, with 10 bases that match TRBD1. The CDR3 consists of 14 residues. After removal of 3 bases from V and 4 bases from J, the junction contained 2 bases not matched to a gene. Germline V CDR1 and CDR2: SGHTA, FQGNSA. CDR3 in amino acids: CASSFRTGGTEAFF. CDR3 DNA sequence: TGTGCCAGCAGCTTTAGGACAGGGGGCACTGAAGCTTTCTTT.